The 12 T cell receptor beta chains listed next were all sequenced from one sample in a study of cytomegalovirus exposure and HLA in healthy donors. The study ran its PCR with 60 Vbeta and 13 Jbeta primers. Assay: immunoSEQ multiplex PCR; the TCRdb copy retains only in-frame clones and omits some. The table shows over 100,000 clones, with about 80% occurring only once. The specimen sequenced was PBMCs. The receptors shown here come from a woman in her forties or fifties in good health and CMV-seropositive.

The V and J genes are TRBV4-2 and TRBJ1-3; 7 bases match TRBD1. V lost 0 bases and J lost 0; bases outside the gene matches: 2. Germline V gene sequence: CDR1 LGHNA, CDR2 YNFKEQ. The CDR3 consists of 16 residues. For the CDR3, the DNA is TGTGCCAGCAGCCAAGATCCAGGGGGCTCTGGAAACACCATATATTTT. Translated: CASSQDPGGSGNTIYF.

The V and J genes are TRBV9 and TRBJ2-7; TRBD1 might be the D (6 bases). The germline gives CDR1 SGDLS, CDR2 YYNGEE. The CDR3 is 14 residues long. Trimming removed 4 bases from V and 0 bases from J, with 11 bases in between. The CDR3 DNA reads TGTGCCAGCAGCCTGACAGGTACCTCCTACGAGCAGTACTTC. Translation: CASSLTGTSYEQYF.

This clone was detected only a few times. This chain links TRBV5-6 with TRBJ2-5, with 7 bases identical to TRBD2. The CDR3 is made up of 13 amino acids. The V segment lost 1 base and the J segment 3 bases; nucleotides outside the gene matches: 0. Germline CDR1 SGHDT, CDR2 YYEEEE. The CDR3 DNA follows: TGTGCCAGCAGCTTGCTAGCGGAAGAGACCCAGTACTTC. Translation: CASSLLAEETQYF.

This chain connects TRBV2 to TRBJ2-3; TRBD2 matches at 9 bases. Germline CDR1 reads SNHLY; CDR2 reads FYNNEI. This CDR3 has 16 amino acids. J was trimmed by 4 bases and V by 5 bases; bases with no gene match: 10. CDR3 in amino acids: CASSPVAGGRADTQYF. Written as DNA, the CDR3 is TGTGCCAGCAGTCCCGTGGCGGGAGGGAGGGCAGATACGCAGTATTTT. The complete variable domain, with remaining parts taken from reference TRBV2 and TRBJ2-3, reads EPEVTQTPSHQVTQMGQEVILRCVPISNHLYFYWYRQILGQKVEFLVSFYNNEISEKSEIFDDQFSVERPDGSNFTLKIRSTKLEDSAMYFCASSPVAGGRADTQYFGPGTRLTVL.

V is TRBV9 and J is TRBJ2-3, with 8 bases matching TRBD1. The CDR3 spans 16 residues. Germline CDR1 SGDLS, CDR2 YYNGEE. V dropped 4 bases and J dropped 3; count of bases not matched to a gene: 10. Here the CDR3 reads CASSPRLQGATDTQYF. In nucleotides, the CDR3 is TGTGCCAGCAGCCCACGTCTGCAGGGGGCGACAGATACGCAGTATTTT.

The rearrangement uses TRBV18 and TRBJ1-2, with D possibly matching TRBD1 (5 bases). Between the trimmed V and J ends, which lost 5 bases and 3 bases, there was a span of 10 bases. Germline-derived CDR1 and CDR2 are KGHSH and LQKENI. CDR3 length: 13 amino acids. CDR3 in amino acids: CASSSQGDYGYTF. As DNA, the CDR3 is TGTGCCAGCTCATCTCAGGGTGACTATGGCTACACCTTC.

The rearrangement joins TRBV7-3 to TRBJ2-1; 8 bases are shared with TRBD1. V shed 2 bases, J shed 4 bases, and the junction held 13 bases outside the gene matches. Germline values: CDR1 SGHTA, CDR2 FQGTGA. There are 18 residues in the CDR3. For the CDR3, the DNA is TGTGCCAGCAGCTTAGCGAACCTCGGGACAGGCTTATACAATGAGCAGTTCTTC. This encodes CASSLANLGTGLYNEQFF.

The chain has TRBV6-6 and TRBJ1-1, with D maybe TRBD1 (6 bases). Germline loops: CDR1 MNHNY, CDR2 SVGAGI (reference sequence). The CDR3 runs to 14 residues. V gave up 6 bases and J gave up 3 bases, with 14 bases separating them. The chain's CDR3 is CASRSTGTDTEAFF. CDR3 nucleotide sequence: TGTGCCAGCAGGTCCACAGGGACGGACACTGAAGCTTTCTTT.

The gene calls are TRBV20-1 and TRBJ2-1; the match to TRBD2 covers 10 bases. The CDR3 is 11 amino acids. CDR1 is DFQATT and CDR2 is SNEGSKA in the germline V gene (reference sequence). V was pared by 8 bases and J by 12 bases, with 7 bases of the junction left unmatched. The CDR3 nucleotides are TGCAGTCTTAAGCGGGGGGGAGGGCAGTTCTTC. Its translation is CSLKRGGGQFF.

V is TRBV7-6 and J is TRBJ2-5; 14 bases are shared with TRBD2. V trimming: 5 bases; J trimming: 4 bases; junction bases outside the gene matches: 3. The V gene's germline CDR1 is SGHVS and CDR2 FNYEAQ. The CDR3 is made up of 15 amino acids. CDR3 amino acids: CASSEGLAGGETQYF. Here the CDR3 DNA reads TGTGCCAGCAGCGAAGGACTAGCGGGAGGAGAGACCCAGTACTTC.

This clone was detected a few times. The V call is TRBV5-8, the J call TRBJ1-4; no definite D call. The CDR3 runs to 14 residues. Germline assignment: CDR1 SGHTS and CDR2 YDEGEE. V was trimmed by 4 bases and J by 3 bases, leaving 10 bases between them. DNA of the CDR3: TGTGCCAGCAGCCCGGGGTGGTCTAATGAAAAACTGTTTTTT. Protein: CASSPGWSNEKLFF.

This rearrangement joins TRBV5-6 to TRBJ2-7; possible D gene TRBD2, 5 bases. The CDR3 is 11 amino acids. The germline V and J ends were trimmed by 4 bases and 3 bases, with 5 bases remaining between them. The V gene's germline CDR1 is SGHDT and CDR2 YYEEEE. CDR3 residues: CASSRGYEQYF. The DNA of the CDR3 is TGTGCCAGCAGCCGGGGCTACGAGCAGTACTTC.